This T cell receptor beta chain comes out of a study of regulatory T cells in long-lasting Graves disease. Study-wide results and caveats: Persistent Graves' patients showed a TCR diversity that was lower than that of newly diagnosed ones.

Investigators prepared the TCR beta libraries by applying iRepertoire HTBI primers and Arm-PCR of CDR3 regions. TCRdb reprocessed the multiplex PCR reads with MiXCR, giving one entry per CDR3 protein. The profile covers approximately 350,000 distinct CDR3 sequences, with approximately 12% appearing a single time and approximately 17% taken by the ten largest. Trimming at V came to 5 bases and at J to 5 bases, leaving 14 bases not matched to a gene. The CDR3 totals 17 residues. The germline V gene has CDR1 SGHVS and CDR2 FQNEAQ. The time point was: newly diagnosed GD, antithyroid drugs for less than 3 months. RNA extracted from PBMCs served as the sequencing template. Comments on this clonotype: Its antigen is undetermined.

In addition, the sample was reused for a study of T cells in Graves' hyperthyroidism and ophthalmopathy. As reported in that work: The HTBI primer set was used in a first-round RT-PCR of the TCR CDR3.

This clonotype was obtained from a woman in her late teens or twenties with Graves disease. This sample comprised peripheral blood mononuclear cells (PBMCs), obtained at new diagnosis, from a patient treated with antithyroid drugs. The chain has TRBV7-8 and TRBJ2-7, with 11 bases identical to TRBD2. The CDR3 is CASSNRIAGGPGHEQYF. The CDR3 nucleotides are TGTGCCAGCAGCAACAGGATAGCGGGAGGGCCAGGTCACGAGCAGTACTTC.